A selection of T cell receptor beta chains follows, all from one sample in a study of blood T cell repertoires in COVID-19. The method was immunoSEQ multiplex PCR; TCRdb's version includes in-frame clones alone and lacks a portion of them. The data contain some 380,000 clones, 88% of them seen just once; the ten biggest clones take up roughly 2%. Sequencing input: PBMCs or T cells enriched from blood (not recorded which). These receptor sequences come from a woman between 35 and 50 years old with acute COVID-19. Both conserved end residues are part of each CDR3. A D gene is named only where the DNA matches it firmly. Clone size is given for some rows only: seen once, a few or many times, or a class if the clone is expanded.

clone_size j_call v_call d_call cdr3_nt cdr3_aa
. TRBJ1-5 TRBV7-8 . TGTGCCAGCAGTCCCACCCGACAGGAACGCCAGCCCCAGCATTTT CASSPTRQERQPQHF
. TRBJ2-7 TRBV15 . TGTGCCACCAGCAGAGGACAAAACTACGAGCAGTACTTC CATSRGQNYEQYF
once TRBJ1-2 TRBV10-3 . TGTGCCATCAGTGATAACAGGGTGGACTATGGCTACACCTTC CAISDNRVDYGYTF
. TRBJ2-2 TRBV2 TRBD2 TGTGCCAGCAGTCTAGCGGGGGAGGCCGGGGAGCTGTTTTTT CASSLAGEAGELFF
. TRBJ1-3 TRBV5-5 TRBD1 TGTGCCAGCGGGGGACAGGGAAACTCTGGAAACACCATATATTTT CASGGQGNSGNTIYF
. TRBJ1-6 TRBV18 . TGTGCCAGCTCCAGCTTCGGGACTGATCATTCACCCCTCCACTTT CASSSFGTDHSPLHF
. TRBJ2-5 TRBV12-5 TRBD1 TGTGCTAGTGGTTTGCCAGGACAGGGAGGCGAGACCCAGTACTTC CASGLPGQGGETQYF
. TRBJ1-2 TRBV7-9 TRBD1 TGTGCCAGCAGCACACGACAGGGTTATGGCTACACCTTC CASSTRQGYGYTF
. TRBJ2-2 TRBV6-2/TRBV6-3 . TGTGCCAGCAGTTTTATAGCTCCCGGGGAGCTGTTTTTT CASSFIAPGELFF
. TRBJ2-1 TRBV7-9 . TGTGCCAGCAGCGAACAGGTCTCCTACAATGAGCAGTTCTTC CASSEQVSYNEQFF
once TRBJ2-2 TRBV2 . TGTGCCAGCACCATGGACACCCTCCCCGGGGAGCTGTTTTTT CASTMDTLPGELFF
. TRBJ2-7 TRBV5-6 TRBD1 TGTGCCAGCAGCTTGGTAGGACAGGGGTGGTCCGAGCAGTACTTC CASSLVGQGWSEQYF
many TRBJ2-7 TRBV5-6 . TGTGCCAGCAGCTTGTTATTGGAGCAGTACTTC CASSLLLEQYF
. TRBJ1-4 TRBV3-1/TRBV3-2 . TGTGCCAGCAGCCAAGCGGGGACACGGCTCGAAAAACTGTTTTTT CASSQAGTRLEKLFF
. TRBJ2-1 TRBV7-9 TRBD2 TGTGCCAGCAGCCCTCTTGGCGGGGGGGCCTACAATGAGCAGTTCTTC CASSPLGGGAYNEQFF
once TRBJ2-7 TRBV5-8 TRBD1 TGTGCCAGCAGCTTAGGGCAGGGGGCGGAATACGAGCAGTACTTC CASSLGQGAEYEQYF
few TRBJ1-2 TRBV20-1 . TGCAGTGTTCCCAGGGTTGCAGGCTACACCTTC CSVPRVAGYTF
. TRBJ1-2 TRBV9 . TGTGCCAGCAGCCTTGACGGGGGGAACGGCTACACCTTC CASSLDGGNGYTF
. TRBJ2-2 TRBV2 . TGTGCCAGCAGAACTACAGTGGGAGCCACCGGGGAGCTGTTTTTT CASRTTVGATGELFF
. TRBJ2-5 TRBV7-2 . TGTGCCAGCAGTAGCCCAGGGGAGACCCAGTACTTC CASSSPGETQYF
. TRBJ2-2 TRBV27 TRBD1 TGTGCCAGCAGTTTAGACAGGGGGTTGGGGGAGCTGTTTTTT CASSLDRGLGELFF
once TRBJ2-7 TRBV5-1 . TGCGCCAGCAGCTCACAAGGAGGCGGGTACGAGCAGTACTTC CASSSQGGGYEQYF
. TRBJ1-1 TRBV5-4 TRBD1 TGTGCCACGCAACTGAAGGGGGCGCAGGCCGGCACTGAAGCTTTCTTT CATQLKGAQAGTEAFF
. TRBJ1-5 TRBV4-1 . TGCGCCAGCAGCCAAGAAAATGGGCAGGGACTTGGTCAGCCCCAGCATTTT CASSQENGQGLGQPQHF
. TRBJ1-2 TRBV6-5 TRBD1 TGTGCCAGTACGACAGGGGGCAACTATGGCTACACCTTC CASTTGGNYGYTF
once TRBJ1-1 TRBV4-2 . TGTGCCAGCAGCCAAGATAGTACCGCTAAGAACACTGAAGCTTTCTTT CASSQDSTAKNTEAFF
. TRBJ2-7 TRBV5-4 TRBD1 TGTGCCAGCAGCCTGCGATGGGGACAGGGATCGCGCACGGACGAGCAGTACTTC CASSLRWGQGSRTDEQYF
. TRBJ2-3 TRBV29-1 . TGCAGCGTTTCGGACGAAGGGGAATTTTGGACAGATACGCAGTATTTT CSVSDEGEFWTDTQYF
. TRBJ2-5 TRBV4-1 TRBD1 TGCGCCAGCAGCCAATCGGACAGGGAATTGGAGACCCAGTACTTC CASSQSDRELETQYF
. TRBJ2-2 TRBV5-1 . TGCGCCAGCAGATCGGGGACCGGGGAGCTGTTTTTT CASRSGTGELFF
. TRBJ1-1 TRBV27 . TGTGCCAGCAGTCTCTTCAGGGCGGGATACACTGAAGCTTTCTTT CASSLFRAGYTEAFF
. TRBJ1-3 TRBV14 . TGTGCCAGCAGCCATACCGCAGGGAACTCGGTAGACACCATATATTTT CASSHTAGNSVDTIYF
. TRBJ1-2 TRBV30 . TGTGCCTGGGAGTGGGGCAGGGTTAACTATGGCTACACCTTC CAWEWGRVNYGYTF
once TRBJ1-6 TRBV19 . TGTGCCAGTAGTATATCCGGGACTTACTATAATTCACCCCTCCACTTT CASSISGTYYNSPLHF
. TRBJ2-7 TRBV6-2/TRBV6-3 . TGTGCCAGCAGTTTAACTCTGCGGCAGTACTTC CASSLTLRQYF
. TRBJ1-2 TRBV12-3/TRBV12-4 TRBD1 TGTGCCAGCAGTCCCGGACAGGGGGCTGGCTACACCTTC CASSPGQGAGYTF
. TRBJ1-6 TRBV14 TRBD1 TGTGCCAGCAGTTTAGGGGGCTTTGGATCACCCCTCCACTTT CASSLGGFGSPLHF
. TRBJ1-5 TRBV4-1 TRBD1 TGCGCCAGCAGCCAAGGCTCAACAGGGGGGTCGGCTCAGCCCCAGCATTTT CASSQGSTGGSAQPQHF
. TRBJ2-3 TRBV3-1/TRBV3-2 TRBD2 TGTGCCAGCAGCCAAGATATAGCGGGGACAGATACGCAGTATTTT CASSQDIAGTDTQYF
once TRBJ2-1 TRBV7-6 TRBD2 TGTGCCAGCAGCTCGACTAGCGGGGGGTACTACAATGAGCAGTTCTTC CASSSTSGGYYNEQFF
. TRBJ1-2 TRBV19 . TGTGCCAGTACCCCAGGGGACGGCGCAGACTATGGCTACACCTTC CASTPGDGADYGYTF
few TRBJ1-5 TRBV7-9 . TGTGCCAGCAGCTTAGGACGGGGTCAGGGGAAGAATCAGCCCCAGCATTTT CASSLGRGQGKNQPQHF
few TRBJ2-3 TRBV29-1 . TGCAGCGTTGTTGGGCGGGCCGATACGCAGTATTTT CSVVGRADTQYF
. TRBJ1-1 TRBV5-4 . TGTGCCAGCAGCTTTGTCGAGCATGAAGCTTTCTTT CASSFVEHEAFF
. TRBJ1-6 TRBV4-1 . TGCGCCAGCAGCCAAGACTTGAATTCACCCCTCCACTTT CASSQDLNSPLHF